A selection of T cell receptor beta chains follows, all from one sample in a study of vaccination effects on CD4 cells after COVID-19. TCRdb's table, derived via immunoSEQ multiplex PCR, lists solely in-frame clones and lacks some. This sample has tens of thousands of clones, with more than 70% found just once. For these receptors, no antigen is known. Sequenced material: CD4+ T cells from PBMCs cultured with HCoV-NL63 spike peptides, taken before COVID-19 vaccination. The receptors stem from a human donor who received a COVID-19 vaccine. CDR3s include the opening cysteine and the closing phenylalanine or tryptophan. Fields, in order: D gene, V gene, clone size, CDR3 protein. D genes are given only for firm matches. Clone size appears in some rows only: once, few, many, or a class for an expanded clone.

D gene: NA
V gene: TRBV6-5
clone size: NA
CDR3 protein: CASSRPGSGNTIYF

D gene: TRBD1
V gene: TRBV29-1
clone size: once
CDR3 protein: CSVVQGARTEAFF

D gene: TRBD2
V gene: TRBV2
clone size: NA
CDR3 protein: CASSARIAGSSYNEQFF

D gene: NA
V gene: TRBV25-1
clone size: NA
CDR3 protein: CASSNLGSLNTEAFF

D gene: TRBD2
V gene: TRBV5-1
clone size: NA
CDR3 protein: CASSLRGGGLDTQYF

D gene: NA
V gene: TRBV6-1
clone size: NA
CDR3 protein: CASSEKGNTQYF

D gene: NA
V gene: TRBV19
clone size: NA
CDR3 protein: CASSSMAYSNQPQHF

D gene: TRBD1
V gene: TRBV4-1
clone size: NA
CDR3 protein: CASSQDRTGAQDTQYF

D gene: NA
V gene: TRBV5-1
clone size: NA
CDR3 protein: CASSLAPDRGYGYTF

D gene: NA
V gene: TRBV24-1
clone size: NA
CDR3 protein: CATSDFGSTDTQYF

D gene: NA
V gene: TRBV7-8
clone size: NA
CDR3 protein: CASSLLQGISNQPQHF

D gene: NA
V gene: TRBV6-5
clone size: NA
CDR3 protein: CASSYLGQGWNYGYTF

D gene: TRBD2
V gene: TRBV7-2
clone size: NA
CDR3 protein: CASSYLAGGLSDTQYF

D gene: TRBD1
V gene: TRBV7-3
clone size: NA
CDR3 protein: CASSLGTGLMETQYF

D gene: TRBD2
V gene: TRBV25-1
clone size: NA
CDR3 protein: CASSPTGAGVEQTQYF

D gene: NA
V gene: TRBV29-1
clone size: NA
CDR3 protein: CSVRSNTDQPQHF

D gene: TRBD1
V gene: TRBV5-1
clone size: NA
CDR3 protein: CASSLTGVQETQYF

D gene: TRBD1
V gene: TRBV4-1
clone size: few
CDR3 protein: CASSQVTGGRSPLHF

D gene: NA
V gene: TRBV4-3
clone size: few
CDR3 protein: CASSQLGRGTGELFF

D gene: TRBD1
V gene: TRBV18
clone size: once
CDR3 protein: CASSPGTGPEAFF

D gene: NA
V gene: TRBV12-5
clone size: NA
CDR3 protein: CASGSPPLARETQYF

D gene: NA
V gene: TRBV5-5
clone size: NA
CDR3 protein: CASSPNRGSYNEQFF

D gene: NA
V gene: TRBV5-1
clone size: NA
CDR3 protein: CASSLAMGPETQYF

D gene: NA
V gene: TRBV29-1
clone size: NA
CDR3 protein: CSVEGTFYNEQFF

D gene: NA
V gene: TRBV18
clone size: NA
CDR3 protein: CASSPRGAMNTEAFF

D gene: NA
V gene: TRBV9
clone size: NA
CDR3 protein: CASSSWVVGGDTQYF

D gene: NA
V gene: TRBV24-1
clone size: NA
CDR3 protein: CATSDSGQPSTQYF

D gene: NA
V gene: TRBV10-1
clone size: once
CDR3 protein: CASAQGTYNEQFF

D gene: NA
V gene: TRBV18
clone size: NA
CDR3 protein: CASSPTTDEAFF

D gene: NA
V gene: TRBV2
clone size: NA
CDR3 protein: CASSEVTEQFF

D gene: TRBD2
V gene: TRBV18
clone size: NA
CDR3 protein: CASSPPQGGVETQYF

D gene: NA
V gene: TRBV9
clone size: NA
CDR3 protein: CASSGRWGYTF

D gene: NA
V gene: TRBV19
clone size: NA
CDR3 protein: CASSVQGLGELFF

D gene: TRBD1
V gene: TRBV27
clone size: NA
CDR3 protein: CASSSGQVNNQPQHF

D gene: TRBD1
V gene: TRBV7-2
clone size: NA
CDR3 protein: CASSSRTGREAFF

D gene: NA
V gene: TRBV15
clone size: NA
CDR3 protein: CATSSGTVRENSPLHF

D gene: NA
V gene: TRBV19
clone size: NA
CDR3 protein: CASSITRFYNEQFF

D gene: NA
V gene: TRBV18
clone size: NA
CDR3 protein: CASSLSTNTEAFF

D gene: NA
V gene: TRBV5-1
clone size: NA
CDR3 protein: CASSLSTTNEKLFF

D gene: NA
V gene: TRBV5-6
clone size: NA
CDR3 protein: CASSLRVGPKNIQYF

D gene: NA
V gene: TRBV9
clone size: NA
CDR3 protein: CASSVAGGDTGELFF